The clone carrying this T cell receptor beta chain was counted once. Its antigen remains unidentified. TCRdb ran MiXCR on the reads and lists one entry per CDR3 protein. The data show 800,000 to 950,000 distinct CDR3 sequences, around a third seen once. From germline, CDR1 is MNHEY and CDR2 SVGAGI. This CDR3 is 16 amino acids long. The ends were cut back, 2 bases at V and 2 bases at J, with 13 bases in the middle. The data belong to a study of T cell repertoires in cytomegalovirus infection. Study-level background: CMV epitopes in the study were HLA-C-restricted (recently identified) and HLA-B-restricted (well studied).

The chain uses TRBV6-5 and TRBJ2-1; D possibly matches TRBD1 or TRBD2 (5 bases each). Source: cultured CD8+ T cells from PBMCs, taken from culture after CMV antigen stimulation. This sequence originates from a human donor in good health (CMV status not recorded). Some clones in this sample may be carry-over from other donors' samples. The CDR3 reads CASSYLGWGTYNEQFF. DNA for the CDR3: TGTGCCAGCAGTTACCTCGGGTGGGGGACCTACAATGAGCAGTTCTTC.